This T cell receptor (beta chain) emerged from a study of graft-versus-host responses after intestinal transplantation (dated by TCRdb to the early 2020s). Regarding the research as a whole: Recipients received multivisceral, liver-intestinal, or isolated intestinal transplants. All recipients received anti-thymocyte globulin induction followed by maintenance tacrolimus and steroids for around three years. Graft-versus-host and host-versus-graft alloreactive T cell clones were tracked in the graft, circulation and bone marrow after intestinal transplantation using bulk TCR-beta CDR3 sequencing. Alloreactive clones were identified by sequencing pre-transplant mixed lymphocyte reaction products and comparing them with unstimulated pre-transplant donor and recipient T cells. Of the 20 to 25 intestinal transplant recipients enrolled in the cohort, one of whom was a retransplant, a few patients without pretransplant specimens were excluded. Donor T cell macrochimerism was defined as a peak of at least 4% donor T cells among recipient peripheral blood mononuclear cells. Instead of going to the commercial service, samples from a few later patients were sequenced in-house on an Illumina MiSeq and processed with MiXCR.

Counted from cysteine to phenylalanine, this CDR3 has 16 amino acids. Here the CDR3 DNA is all that survives: 48 bases in frame from base 1. Relative to germline, V is missing 4 bases and J is missing 0 bases, with 3 bases of the junction outside any gene match. Via the germline V gene (reference sequence), CDR1 is MNHEY and CDR2 SMNVEV. Overall study results and their limits: Conclusions were limited by the relatively low number and heterogeneity of intestinal transplant patients. High GvH to HvG T cell clonal ratios were observed in the allografts of patients with donor T cell macrochimerism. GvH clones were found in recipient bone marrow, and some of the GvH clones appeared earlier in ileal mucosa or blood, which is consistent with an intestinal mucosal origin. Early after transplant, peak levels of circulating GvH clones were found to be associated with declines in HvG clones.

The sample's time point label is to be understood as: cells obtained before transplantation from donor or recipient. CD3+CD4+ and CD3+CD8+ populations were FACS-sorted from unstimulated pre-transplant donor and recipient cells taken from spleen or lymph nodes. The method was the immunoSEQ multiplex PCR assay. In most patients, genomic DNA was isolated using the Qiagen DNeasy Blood and Tissue Kit and sent frozen to Adaptive Biotechnologies for TCR sequencing. High-throughput TCR-beta CDR3 sequencing of genomic DNA from most patients was performed by Adaptive Biotechnologies. For the original study's pipeline: Adaptive's ImmunoSEQ software was the source of the TCR sequencing data for over 15 patients, while three other patients were processed with MiXCR and VDJtools. To correct CD4 versus CD8 sorting errors, sequences present in both subsets at a frequency ratio below 5:1 were removed. CDR3 nucleotide sequences shared between donor and recipient were removed because the origin of such sequences could not be assigned. To be classed as alloreactive, a clone needed at least 2-fold expansion over unstimulated cells and a minimum CFSE-low frequency of 0.002% (template counts) or 0.001% (read counts). Clones detected in sequenced pre-transplant spleen, lymph node, or MLR CFSE-low populations of the donor or recipient were defined as mappable. Cumulative frequency of alloreactive clones was calculated as a percentage of all sequences weighted by copy number. This is the immuneACCESS table as TCRdb keeps it, with only in-frame sequences that have V and J called. A part of the clones is gone; compared with another copy, unresolved V genes explain less than half, and the rest is unexplained. V and J calls and clone size are as listed in that table; D and trimming were resolved from the DNA. The sample table records approximately 90,000 clones; about nine tenths of these occur just once. The top ten constitute around 6% of the sample.

Comments on this clone: The clone's antigen remains unknown. Per-base qualities were not stored, and no clone one base away is much larger.

In this chain, TRBV27 is recombined with TRBJ2-7; the junction holds 13 bases that match TRBD2. This TCR was recovered from a human donor who received an intestinal transplant. Sequencing was performed on unstimulated CD8+ T cells sorted from spleen or lymph node cells, taken before intestinal transplant. The CDR3 amino acid sequence is: CASSSGLAGYSYEQYF. The sequence in DNA is TGTGCCAGCAGTTCGGGACTAGCGGGGTACTCCTACGAGCAGTACTTC.